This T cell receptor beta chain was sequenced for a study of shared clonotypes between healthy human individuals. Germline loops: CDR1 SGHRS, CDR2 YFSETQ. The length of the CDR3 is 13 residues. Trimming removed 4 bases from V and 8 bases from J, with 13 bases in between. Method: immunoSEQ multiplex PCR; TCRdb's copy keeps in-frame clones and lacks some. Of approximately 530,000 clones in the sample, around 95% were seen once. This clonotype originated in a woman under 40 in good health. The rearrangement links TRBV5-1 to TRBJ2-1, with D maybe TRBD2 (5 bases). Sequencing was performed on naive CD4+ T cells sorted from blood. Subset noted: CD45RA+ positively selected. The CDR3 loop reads CASSLINGDEQFF. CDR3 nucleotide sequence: TGCGCCAGCAGCCTGATAAACGGGGATGAGCAGTTCTTC.